A selection of T cell receptor beta chains follows, all from one sample in a study of blood T cell repertoires in COVID-19. TCRdb's table, derived via immunoSEQ multiplex PCR, lists solely in-frame clones and lacks some. This sample has 100,000 to 150,000 clones, with approximately 89% found just once. The sequencing input was peripheral blood. These receptors all stem from a woman in her 70s with COVID-19, enrolled during active disease. Each CDR3 is given with its conserved first and last residue. A D gene is named only where the DNA matches it firmly. The size field is filled for only some rows; it gives once, few, many or a size class.

DNA: TGCGCCAGCAGCGACCCGACCAGGGGGCTGGACTATGGCTACACCTTC; CDR3: CASSDPTRGLDYGYTF; size: .; J: TRBJ1-2; V: TRBV5-1; D: TRBD1
DNA: TGCGCCAGCAGCCTGACAGTGAACACTGAAGCTTTCTTT; CDR3: CASSLTVNTEAFF; size: .; J: TRBJ1-1; V: TRBV5-1; D: .
DNA: TGCAGCGTCTCTACGGGACAGGGCCTATATAGCAATCAGCCCCAGCATTTT; CDR3: CSVSTGQGLYSNQPQHF; size: .; J: TRBJ1-5; V: TRBV29-1; D: TRBD1
DNA: TGCGCCAGCAGCCCCCGATCTGGGACAGGGAAAGAGACCCAGTACTTC; CDR3: CASSPRSGTGKETQYF; size: .; J: TRBJ2-5; V: TRBV5-1; D: TRBD1
DNA: TGTGCCAGCAGTCCCCCAGGGGTGGGTGGAAACACCATATATTTT; CDR3: CASSPPGVGGNTIYF; size: .; J: TRBJ1-3; V: TRBV28; D: .
DNA: TGTGCCAGTAGTGTGGCCCTCTATGGCTACACCTTC; CDR3: CASSVALYGYTF; size: .; J: TRBJ1-2; V: TRBV19; D: .
DNA: TGTGCCAGCAGACTGGGACAGGAGGGAAACACCATATATTTT; CDR3: CASRLGQEGNTIYF; size: once; J: TRBJ1-3; V: TRBV3-1/TRBV3-2; D: TRBD1
DNA: TGTGCCAGCAGCCAAGATCTTTACGGAGAGACCCAGTACTTC; CDR3: CASSQDLYGETQYF; size: .; J: TRBJ2-5; V: TRBV3-1/TRBV3-2; D: .
DNA: TGTGCCAGCAGGCCCGACAGGGTTTGGGACACCGGGGAGCTGTTTTTT; CDR3: CASRPDRVWDTGELFF; size: .; J: TRBJ2-2; V: TRBV27; D: TRBD1
DNA: TGTGCCAGCAGCTTCCGGGGGGGCAATGAGCAGTTCTTC; CDR3: CASSFRGGNEQFF; size: .; J: TRBJ2-1; V: TRBV7-2; D: TRBD2
DNA: TGCGCCAGCAACGATCCCCCGAGATTTAGCACAGATACGCAGTATTTT; CDR3: CASNDPPRFSTDTQYF; size: .; J: TRBJ2-3; V: TRBV5-1; D: .
DNA: TGTGCCATCACTATGGACAGGGGAGGCACTGAAGCTTTCTTT; CDR3: CAITMDRGGTEAFF; size: .; J: TRBJ1-1; V: TRBV10-3; D: TRBD1
DNA: TGTGCCAGCAGCAGGGGACAGGGAGTTAGGGAAAAACTGTTTTTT; CDR3: CASSRGQGVREKLFF; size: once; J: TRBJ1-4; V: TRBV7-7; D: TRBD1
DNA: TGTGCCAGCAGCTTGGCCCGGGGGGTTGGGGCCAACGTCCTGACTTTC; CDR3: CASSLARGVGANVLTF; size: .; J: TRBJ2-6; V: TRBV5-4; D: TRBD2
DNA: TGCAGTGCGGCTGCGAACACTGAAGCTTTCTTT; CDR3: CSAAANTEAFF; size: .; J: TRBJ1-1; V: TRBV20-1; D: .